The 30 T cell receptor beta chains below all came from one sample that was sequenced in a study of T cells expressing NK-cell markers. TCRdb re-called the 5' RACE reads, yielding one record per CDR3 amino acid sequence without DNA. Across some 340,000 distinct CDR3 sequences, the top ten clones capture about 5.2% of the sample. The sequenced material came from blood T cells: a sorted CD56 or NKG2C T cell subset, CD4+ or CD8+ T cells, or bulk PBMC T cells (not recorded which). Source of these receptors: a man aged 18-69 years in good health.

The V and J genes are TRBV10-3 and TRBJ2-7; as DNA is missing, the TRBD1 call by TCRdb cannot be tested. Germline CDR1 reads ENHRY; CDR2 reads SYGVKD. There are 14 residues in the CDR3. The CDR3 sequence is CAISDGGETYEQYF.

The gene calls are TRBV20-1 and TRBJ2-3. Germline CDR1 DFQATT, CDR2 SNEGSKA (reference sequence). This CDR3 spans 16 amino acids. CDR3 sequence reads: CSARDTSGVSTDTQYF.

The chain links TRBV7-8 to TRBJ2-1; the D gene TCRdb calls, TRBD2, cannot be checked with no DNA. This CDR3 contains 13 residues. From germline, CDR1 is SGHVS and CDR2 FQNEAQ. The chain's CDR3 is CASSLGWDGEQFF.

The chain is built from TRBV7-2 and TRBJ2-3; as DNA is missing, the TRBD2 call by TCRdb cannot be tested. Germline V gene lookup returns CDR1 SGHTA and CDR2 FQGNSA. The CDR3 extends over 16 amino acids. The CDR3 sequence is CASSLGTPYLTDTQYF.

The gene calls are TRBV3-1 and TRBJ2-7; TCRdb's D call of TRBD1 is untestable without DNA. Per germline, CDR1 LGHDT and CDR2 YNNKEL (reference sequence). The CDR3 is 16 residues long. This CDR3 is CASSQDPAWGPYEQYF.

The rearrangement joins TRBV20-1 to TRBJ2-3. The germline CDR1 and CDR2 sequences are DFQATT and SNEGSKA (reference sequence). The CDR3 contains 14 residues. The CDR3 sequence is CSASRGVPTDTQYF.

The chain employs TRBV2 and TRBJ2-5; TCRdb gives TRBD1 as the D gene, but with no DNA this cannot be confirmed. The germline CDR1 and CDR2 sequences are SNHLY and FYNNEI. CDR3 size: 13 residues. CDR3 in amino acids: CAAKGSSQETQYF.

The chain is built from TRBV5-1 and TRBJ2-3; the D call of TRBD2 rests on TCRdb alone, since no DNA is present to check it. CDR3 length equals 18 residues. The germline CDR1 and CDR2 sequences are SGHRS and YFSETQ. The CDR3 is CASGRNSGTSGYTDTQYF.

The V and J genes are TRBV7-3 and TRBJ1-1; with no DNA, the TCRdb D assignment of TRBD1 cannot be verified. Germline CDR1 is SGHTA and CDR2 is FQGTGA. The length of the CDR3 is 14 residues. CDR3 sequence reads: CASSMTGGLTEAFF. The whole variable domain, filled in from reference TRBV7-3 and TRBJ1-1, reads GAGVSQTPSNKVTEKGKYVELRCDPISGHTALYWYRQSLGQGPEFLIYFQGTGAADDSGLPNDRFFAVRPEGSVSTLKIQRTERGDSAVYLCASSMTGGLTEAFFGQGTRLTVV.

The chain links TRBV3-1 to TRBJ2-1; TCRdb reports TRBD2, a call that lacks DNA to check it against. The CDR3 extends over 16 amino acids. Germline CDR1 and CDR2: LGHDT and YNNKEL (reference sequence). CDR3: CASSQGLVGGQNEQFF.

The V call is TRBV28, the J call TRBJ2-7. The CDR3 covers 15 residues. CDR1 is MDHEN, CDR2 SYDVKM, per germline. The chain's CDR3 is CASSPPTVDPYEQYF.

V and J are TRBV5-4 and TRBJ2-7; TCRdb's D call of TRBD2 is untestable without DNA. CDR1 is SGHNT and CDR2 is YYREEE in the germline V gene (reference sequence). This CDR3 region has 15 residues. CDR3 region: CASSAGTRPPYEQYF.

V is TRBV7-2 and J is TRBJ2-1; TCRdb's D gene call, TRBD2, goes unchecked for lack of DNA. Per germline, CDR1 SGHTA and CDR2 FQGNSA. The CDR3 has 16 residues. The chain's CDR3 is CASSPAGTRGYNEQFF.

The chain is built from TRBV20-1 and TRBJ2-5; TCRdb's D gene call, TRBD1, goes unchecked for lack of DNA. The CDR3 covers 12 residues. Looked up from germline, CDR1 is DFQATT and CDR2 is SNEGSKA (reference sequence). The CDR3 region is CSRDSVQETQYF.

The chain couples TRBV9 to TRBJ1-1. The germline V gene encodes CDR1 SGDLS and CDR2 YYNGEE. CDR3 length: 15 amino acids. The chain's CDR3 is CASSVGAGPNTEAFF.

This chain connects TRBV12-5 to TRBJ1-5. Germline loops: CDR1 LGHNT, CDR2 FRNRAP. The CDR3 extends over 12 amino acids. The CDR3 reads CASGQGTQPQHF.

V usage is TRBV5-1 and J usage is TRBJ2-3; the TRBD1 assignment by TCRdb is unverifiable without DNA. The CDR3 runs to 15 residues. Germline lookup yields CDR1 SGHRS and CDR2 YFSETQ. The CDR3 here is CASSPGLLNGATQYF.

This chain links TRBV7-9 with TRBJ1-1. The CDR3 loop spans 15 amino acids. The germline V gene has CDR1 SEHNR and CDR2 FQNEAQ (reference sequence). CDR3 residues: CASSEAGGEYTEAFF.

The chain joins TRBV13 to TRBJ2-5. CDR1 PRHDT and CDR2 FYEKMQ come from the germline V gene (reference sequence). This CDR3 has 13 residues. CDR3 residues: CASSLGLMETQYF.

This rearrangement joins TRBV10-3 to TRBJ1-2; the TCRdb call, TRBD1, lacks DNA for checking. The germline CDR1 and CDR2 sequences are ENHRY and SYGVKD. The CDR3 spans 15 residues. This CDR3 reads CAITKTVQADYGYTF.

The chain joins TRBV2 to TRBJ1-2; TCRdb lists TRBD1, though no DNA is available to test this call. CDR1 and CDR2 from the germline V gene are SNHLY and FYNNEI. The CDR3 sequence is 12 residues long. The CDR3 is CASSGQGYGYTF.

This chain links TRBV14 with TRBJ2-3; TCRdb's D gene call, TRBD1, goes unchecked for lack of DNA. The CDR3 is made up of 16 amino acids. Germline CDR1 is SGHDN and CDR2 is FVKESK. CDR3: CASSPSWTGVTDTQYF.

This chain uses TRBV5-6 with TRBJ2-3; TCRdb selects TRBD2, and the lack of DNA leaves this call unchecked. This CDR3 region has 15 residues. Germline V CDR1 and CDR2: SGHDT, YYEEEE. CDR3 amino acids: CASSLQGRRADTQYF.

V and J are TRBV12-3 or TRBV12-4 and TRBJ2-1; TCRdb gives TRBD2 as the D gene, but with no DNA this cannot be confirmed. The CDR3 has 15 residues. This CDR3 reads CASSPGLAGHNEQFF.

The chain couples TRBV12-3 or TRBV12-4 to TRBJ2-2; TCRdb returns TRBD1, unconfirmable since there is no DNA. This CDR3 contains 16 residues. The CDR3 sequence is CASSLFPRIGTGELFF.

The V call is TRBV27, the J call TRBJ2-3; checking the TCRdb D call of TRBD2 is not possible without DNA. From germline, CDR1 is MNHEY and CDR2 SMNVEV (reference sequence). The CDR3 has 15 residues. The CDR3 sequence is CASTRLTSGGDTQYF.

The V call is TRBV29-1, the J call TRBJ1-3. Per the germline V gene, CDR1 is SQVTM and CDR2 is ANQGSEA. The CDR3 totals 12 residues. CDR3: CSVAETGNTIYF.

The chain has TRBV7-9 and TRBJ1-6; TCRdb reports TRBD1, a call that lacks DNA to check it against. CDR3 length: 17 amino acids. The V gene's germline CDR1 is SEHNR and CDR2 FQNEAQ (reference sequence). This CDR3 reads CASSLDWDRGRNSPLHF.

This chain uses TRBV20-1 with TRBJ1-2; TCRdb calls TRBD1, which cannot be checked without DNA. This CDR3 spans 14 amino acids. The germline gives CDR1 DFQATT, CDR2 SNEGSKA (reference sequence). The CDR3 loop is CSAAAPTSGHGYTF.

The CDR3 is CASSDGRGRYEQYF. The rearrangement joins TRBV10-2 to TRBJ2-7; TCRdb calls TRBD1, which cannot be checked without DNA. Looked up from germline, CDR1 is WSHSY and CDR2 is SAAADI. The CDR3 is 14 residues long.